The text below deals with one TCR beta chain. Repertoires were generated with immunoSEQ multiplex PCR, while TCRdb's copy carries only in-frame clones and drops some. Among about 6,700 clones listed, roughly 83% were seen once. These data are taken from a study of blood T cell dynamics during melanoma immunotherapy. The time point denotes: pre-treatment baseline. Response was assessed by RECIST 1.1 at 12 weeks, except a couple of rapid progressors. Trimming cost V 6 bases and J 2 bases; bases outside gene matches: 9. The CDR3 is made up of 17 amino acids. CDR1 and CDR2 (germline): SGHVS, FQNEAQ. The chain uses TRBV7-8 and TRBJ1-5; 11 bases are a match to TRBD1. The source of this sequence is a human donor with melanoma. Some clones in this sample may be carry-over from other donors' samples. The starting material was blood, obtained from a patient treated with checkpoint blockade. The chain's CDR3 is CASRQGTGGLGNQPQHF. As DNA, the CDR3 is TGTGCCAGCAGGCAAGGGACAGGGGGTTTGGGCAATCAGCCCCAGCATTTT. Variable domain in full (rest from reference TRBV7-8 and TRBJ1-5): GAGVSQSPRYKVAKRGQDVALRCDPISGHVSLFWYQQALGQGPEFLTYFQNEAQLDKSGLPSDRFFAERPEGSVSTLKIQRTQQEDSAVYLCASRQGTGGLGNQPQHFGDGTRLSIL.